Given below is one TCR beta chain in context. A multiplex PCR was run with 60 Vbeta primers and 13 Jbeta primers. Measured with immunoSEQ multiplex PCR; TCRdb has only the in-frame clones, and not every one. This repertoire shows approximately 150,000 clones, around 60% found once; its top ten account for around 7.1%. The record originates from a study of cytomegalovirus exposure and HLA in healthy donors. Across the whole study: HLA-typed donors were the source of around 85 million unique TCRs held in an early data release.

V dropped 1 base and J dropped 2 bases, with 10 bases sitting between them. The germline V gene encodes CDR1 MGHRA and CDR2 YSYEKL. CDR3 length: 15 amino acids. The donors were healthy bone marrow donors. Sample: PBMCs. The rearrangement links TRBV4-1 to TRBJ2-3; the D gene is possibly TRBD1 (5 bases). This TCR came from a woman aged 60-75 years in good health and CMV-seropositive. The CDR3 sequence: CASSQVGRVTDTQYF. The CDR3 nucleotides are TGCGCCAGCAGCCAAGTGGGCAGGGTCACAGATACGCAGTATTTT.